The 2 T cell receptor beta chains in this list originate from one sample, sequenced in a study of CD8 T cells in Susac syndrome. RNA in amounts of roughly 0.5 to 1 ug was reverse transcribed with random hexamers. TCRdb called the immunoSEQ multiplex PCR reads again in MiXCR, with one record for every CDR3 protein. The sample shows around 300,000 distinct CDR3 sequences, roughly nine tenths of them seen only once. The sample consisted of CD4+ T cells from PBMCs. These receptors came from a human donor with multiple sclerosis.

Of note for this clonotype: The junction differs from germline at one of its ends, possibly a read error. The V call is TRBV7-2, the J call TRBJ2-5, with 11 bases lining up with TRBD2. Looked up from germline, CDR1 is SGHTA and CDR2 is FQGNSA. The CDR3 length is 15 residues. The CDR3 DNA follows: TGTGCCAGCAGCCTAGCGGGAGGTCCGGACGGGACCCAGTACTTC. Translation: CASSLAGGPDGTQYF. Based on the CDR3 plus reference TRBV7-2 and TRBJ2-5, the full variable domain is GAGVSQSPSNKVTEKGKDVELRCDPISGHTALYWYRQSLGQGLEFLIYFQGNSAPDKSGLPSDRFSAERTGGSVSTLTIQRTQQEDSAVYLCASSLAGGPDGTQYFGPGTRLLVL.

The CDR3 sequence is CASSFGGLYNGETQYF. CDR3 coding DNA: TGTGCCAGCAGTTTTGGGGGTTTATACAACGGGGAGACCCAGTACTTC. The chain carries TRBV12-3 or TRBV12-4 and TRBJ2-5; D possibly matches TRBD1 or TRBD2 (5 bases each). V gave up 3 bases and J gave up 5 bases, with 19 bases separating them. CDR3 length: 16 amino acids.